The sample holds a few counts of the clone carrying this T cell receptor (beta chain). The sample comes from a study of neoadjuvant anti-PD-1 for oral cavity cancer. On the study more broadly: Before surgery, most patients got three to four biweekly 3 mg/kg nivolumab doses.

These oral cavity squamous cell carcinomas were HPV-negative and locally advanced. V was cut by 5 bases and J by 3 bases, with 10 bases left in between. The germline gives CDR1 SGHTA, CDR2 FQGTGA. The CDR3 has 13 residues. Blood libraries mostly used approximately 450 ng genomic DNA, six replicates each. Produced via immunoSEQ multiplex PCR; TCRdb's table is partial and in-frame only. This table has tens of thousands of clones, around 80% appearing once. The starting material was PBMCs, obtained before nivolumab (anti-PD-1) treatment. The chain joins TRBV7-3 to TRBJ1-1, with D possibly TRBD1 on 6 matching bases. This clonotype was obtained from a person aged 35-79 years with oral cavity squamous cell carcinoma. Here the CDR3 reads CASSPGTYTEAFF. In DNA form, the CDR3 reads TGTGCCAGCAGCCCCGGGACATACACTGAAGCTTTCTTT.